This TCR beta chain stems from a study of vaccination and CD4 T cells after COVID-19. As for the study in general: Convalescent donors: six male, four female; seven Caucasian, two Asian, one multiracial, two Hispanic. Post-vaccine specimens were obtained a median around 79 days after dose two (range 14 to 241). Study-wide results and caveats: Analysis covered relatively few convalescent patients and lacked any early post-infection timepoints.

In regard to this clonotype: As yet, its antigen is unknown.

Scientists ran DNA taken from cultured CD4+ T cells through the Oncomine TCR Beta short-read assay for sequencing. Genomic DNA was isolated from cultured CD4+ T cells. One entry per CDR3 protein results from TCRdb running MiXCR on the PCR reads. This sample has just over 15,000 distinct CDR3 sequences, with around 42% found just once. The V and J ends lost 5 bases and 6 bases respectively, with 16 bases between them. The CDR3 length is 14 residues. Treatment reported: approximately 10-day PBMC culture with coronavirus spike peptide pools or control peptides (ViraFEST assay). The chain combines TRBV12-3 or TRBV12-4 with TRBJ1-1; D is uncertain. This clonotype was obtained from a human donor who had recovered from COVID-19. The specimen was CD4+ T cells from blood, cultured in vitro, collected before SARS-CoV-2 vaccination. CDR3: CASSTTGGFPEAFF. The CDR3 DNA reads TGTGCCAGCAGTACAACTGGCGGATTCCCTGAAGCTTTCTTT.